This T cell receptor beta chain derives from a study of control samples from healthy donors and cancer patients. Some clones are missing from TCRdb's copy, which holds only in-frame ones; the method was immunoSEQ multiplex PCR. The table lists approximately 86,000 clones, roughly 84% of them singletons, with over 2% in the top ten. V trimming: 4 bases; J trimming: 9 bases; junction bases outside the gene matches: 5. Germline CDR1 and CDR2: MNHEY and SVGEGT. This CDR3 has 13 amino acids. The sequence was collected from a woman aged 35 to 49 in good health. The material sequenced was blood. The chain is built from TRBV6-2 or TRBV6-3 and TRBJ2-1, with 8 bases identical to TRBD1. For the CDR3, the DNA is TGTGCCAGCAGTTCCAGGGGGCTGGGTGAGCAGTTCTTC. Translation gives CASSSRGLGEQFF.